These T cell receptor beta chains were read from a single sample in a study of T cells in Graves' hyperthyroidism and ophthalmopathy. TCRdb called the multiplex PCR reads again in MiXCR, with one record for every CDR3 protein. The profile shows about 380,000 distinct CDR3 sequences, 15% to 20% of them singletons. The sequencing sample was made of blood. Receptor source: a man aged 18 to 30 with Graves' ophthalmopathy. Both conserved end residues are part of each CDR3. A D gene is named only where the DNA matches it firmly. The size field is filled for only some rows; it gives once, few, many or a size class.

V gene: TRBV5-1
J gene: TRBJ2-7
clone size: few
D gene: .
CDR3 protein: CASSTGPGPYEQYF
CDR3 DNA: TGCGCCAGCAGCACCGGACCGGGACCCTACGAGCAGTACTTC

V gene: TRBV12-5
J gene: TRBJ2-1
clone size: many
D gene: .
CDR3 protein: CASGLGGTNEQFF
CDR3 DNA: TGTGCTAGTGGTTTGGGTGGGACAAATGAGCAGTTCTTC

V gene: TRBV3-1
J gene: TRBJ2-3
clone size: .
D gene: TRBD2
CDR3 protein: CASSPGLAGGIADTQYF
CDR3 DNA: TGTGCCAGCAGCCCGGGACTAGCGGGGGGGATCGCAGATACGCAGTATTTT

V gene: TRBV4-3
J gene: TRBJ1-5
clone size: few
D gene: .
CDR3 protein: CASSQFHDYSNQPQHF
CDR3 DNA: TGCGCCAGCAGCCAATTCCACGACTATAGCAATCAGCCCCAGCATTTT

V gene: TRBV24-1
J gene: TRBJ2-7
clone size: .
D gene: .
CDR3 protein: CATSDSTHSYEQYF
CDR3 DNA: TGTGCCACCAGTGATTCAACACATTCCTACGAGCAGTACTTC

V gene: TRBV13
J gene: TRBJ2-7
clone size: many
D gene: TRBD2
CDR3 protein: CASSWRGGFNEQYF
CDR3 DNA: TGTGCCAGCAGCTGGCGGGGGGGCTTCAACGAGCAGTACTTC

V gene: TRBV5-6
J gene: TRBJ2-7
clone size: many
D gene: .
CDR3 protein: CASSSGVEQYF
CDR3 DNA: TGTGCCAGCAGCTCGGGCGTCGAGCAGTACTTC

V gene: TRBV15
J gene: TRBJ1-2
clone size: many
D gene: TRBD1
CDR3 protein: CATSSTNRDRVGYTF
CDR3 DNA: TGTGCCACCAGCAGCACAAACCGGGACAGGGTCGGCTACACCTTC

V gene: TRBV12-3/TRBV12-4
J gene: TRBJ1-5
clone size: .
D gene: TRBD1
CDR3 protein: CASSPGTGGFSLNQPQHF
CDR3 DNA: TGTGCCAGCAGTCCGGGGACAGGGGGCTTTAGTTTAAATCAGCCCCAGCATTTT

V gene: TRBV29-1
J gene: TRBJ2-7
clone size: few
D gene: .
CDR3 protein: CSVENSVSEQYF
CDR3 DNA: TGCAGCGTTGAAAATTCGGTATCCGAGCAGTACTTC

V gene: TRBV11-2
J gene: TRBJ2-2
clone size: many
D gene: TRBD2
CDR3 protein: CASRFPPRGVTGELFF
CDR3 DNA: TGTGCCAGCAGGTTCCCCCCGCGGGGGGTCACCGGGGAGCTGTTTTTT

V gene: TRBV20-1
J gene: TRBJ1-1
clone size: many
D gene: .
CDR3 protein: CSARQQGLNTEAFF
CDR3 DNA: TGCAGTGCTAGACAACAGGGATTGAACACTGAAGCTTTCTTT

V gene: TRBV27
J gene: TRBJ2-7
clone size: .
D gene: .
CDR3 protein: CASSWGRTYEQYF
CDR3 DNA: TGTGCCAGCAGTTGGGGACGGACCTACGAGCAGTACTTC

V gene: TRBV7-2
J gene: TRBJ1-6
clone size: .
D gene: .
CDR3 protein: CASSLTASSPLHF
CDR3 DNA: TGTGCCAGCAGCTTGACAGCCAGTTCACCCCTCCACTTT

V gene: TRBV20-1
J gene: TRBJ1-5
clone size: many
D gene: .
CDR3 protein: CSARGWNQPQHF
CDR3 DNA: TGCAGTGCTAGGGGGTGGAATCAGCCCCAGCATTTT

V gene: TRBV4-2
J gene: TRBJ2-3
clone size: .
D gene: .
CDR3 protein: CASSQGGGGHTDTQYF
CDR3 DNA: TGTGCCAGCAGCCAAGGGGGCGGGGGACACACAGATACGCAGTATTTT

V gene: TRBV24-1
J gene: TRBJ1-6
clone size: few
D gene: .
CDR3 protein: CATSPGTNNSPLHF
CDR3 DNA: TGTGCCACCAGCCCCGGGACAAATAATTCACCCCTCCACTTT

V gene: TRBV19
J gene: TRBJ2-3
clone size: few
D gene: TRBD1
CDR3 protein: CASRQGAGTDTQYF
CDR3 DNA: TGTGCCAGTAGGCAGGGGGCGGGAACAGATACGCAGTATTTT

V gene: TRBV6-1
J gene: TRBJ2-7
clone size: few
D gene: TRBD2
CDR3 protein: CASRMGGGAYEQYF
CDR3 DNA: TGTGCCAGTAGAATGGGGGGGGGTGCCTACGAGCAGTACTTC

V gene: TRBV9
J gene: TRBJ2-5
clone size: .
D gene: .
CDR3 protein: CASSVRGRQETQYF
CDR3 DNA: TGTGCCAGCAGCGTCAGGGGTCGGCAAGAGACCCAGTACTTC

V gene: TRBV7-9
J gene: TRBJ1-3
clone size: .
D gene: .
CDR3 protein: CASSLAGASGNTIYF
CDR3 DNA: TGTGCCAGCAGCTTAGCGGGGGCCTCTGGAAACACCATATATTTT

V gene: TRBV4-1
J gene: TRBJ2-1
clone size: few
D gene: .
CDR3 protein: CASSPWARNEQFF
CDR3 DNA: TGCGCCAGCAGCCCATGGGCTCGAAATGAGCAGTTCTTC

V gene: TRBV6-1
J gene: TRBJ2-7
clone size: .
D gene: TRBD1
CDR3 protein: CASSGQGGARQYF
CDR3 DNA: TGTGCCAGCAGTGGACAGGGTGGGGCACGGCAGTACTTC

V gene: TRBV28
J gene: TRBJ1-2
clone size: many
D gene: TRBD1
CDR3 protein: CASSSHGSDRGQGYTF
CDR3 DNA: TGTGCCAGCAGTTCGCATGGGTCGGACAGGGGGCAAGGCTACACCTTC

V gene: TRBV12-3/TRBV12-4
J gene: TRBJ2-5
clone size: many
D gene: TRBD2
CDR3 protein: CAIQTSGGAQETQYF
CDR3 DNA: TGTGCCATTCAGACTAGCGGGGGGGCCCAAGAGACCCAGTACTTC

V gene: TRBV12-3/TRBV12-4
J gene: TRBJ1-5
clone size: many
D gene: TRBD1
CDR3 protein: CASSTAGTGGFSLNQPQHF
CDR3 DNA: TGTGCCAGCAGTACCGCCGGGACAGGGGGCTTTAGTTTAAATCAGCCCCAGCATTTT

V gene: TRBV6-1
J gene: TRBJ1-1
clone size: many
D gene: .
CDR3 protein: CAGTPGANLNTEAFF
CDR3 DNA: TGTGCCGGAACGCCAGGCGCCAACTTGAACACTGAAGCTTTCTTT

V gene: TRBV28
J gene: TRBJ1-1
clone size: .
D gene: TRBD1
CDR3 protein: CASSLRGLEAFF
CDR3 DNA: TGTGCCAGCAGTCTCAGGGGGCTTGAAGCTTTCTTT

V gene: TRBV25-1
J gene: TRBJ2-3
clone size: .
D gene: TRBD2
CDR3 protein: CAGQTGGDTQYF
CDR3 DNA: TGTGCCGGTCAGACGGGGGGAGATACGCAGTATTTT

V gene: TRBV7-2
J gene: TRBJ2-1
clone size: many
D gene: .
CDR3 protein: CASSYPLQRRAGAEQFF
CDR3 DNA: TGTGCCAGCAGCTACCCCCTCCAGCGGCGGGCAGGGGCGGAGCAGTTCTTC

V gene: TRBV2
J gene: TRBJ2-7
clone size: many
D gene: TRBD2
CDR3 protein: CASSDASGLTYEQYF
CDR3 DNA: TGTGCCAGCAGTGACGCTAGCGGGTTGACTTACGAGCAGTACTTC

V gene: TRBV10-3
J gene: TRBJ2-1
clone size: .
D gene: TRBD2
CDR3 protein: CAISELWTSGGNNEQFF
CDR3 DNA: TGTGCCATCAGTGAGCTATGGACTAGCGGGGGCAACAATGAGCAGTTCTTC

V gene: TRBV10-3
J gene: TRBJ1-5
clone size: few
D gene: .
CDR3 protein: CAAGGDPNQPQHF
CDR3 DNA: TGTGCCGCGGGAGGGGACCCCAATCAGCCCCAGCATTTT

V gene: TRBV18
J gene: TRBJ1-1
clone size: many
D gene: .
CDR3 protein: CASSPRGDPEAFF
CDR3 DNA: TGTGCCAGCTCGCCTCGGGGGGACCCTGAAGCTTTCTTT

V gene: TRBV5-1
J gene: TRBJ2-7
clone size: once
D gene: TRBD1
CDR3 protein: CASSSGQGAFDPLGQYF
CDR3 DNA: TGCGCCAGCAGCTCGGGACAGGGGGCGTTTGACCCTCTAGGGCAGTACTTC

V gene: TRBV4-2
J gene: TRBJ2-7
clone size: many
D gene: TRBD1
CDR3 protein: CASSQRQGDYSEQYF
CDR3 DNA: TGTGCCAGCAGCCAGCGACAGGGGGACTATTCCGAGCAGTACTTC

V gene: TRBV5-1
J gene: TRBJ2-2
clone size: few
D gene: TRBD2
CDR3 protein: CASSLYPGLAGVNTGELFF
CDR3 DNA: TGCGCCAGCAGCTTATATCCGGGACTAGCGGGGGTAAACACCGGGGAGCTGTTTTTT

V gene: TRBV2
J gene: TRBJ1-5
clone size: few
D gene: TRBD1
CDR3 protein: CASSGTTGASRQPQHF
CDR3 DNA: TGTGCCAGCAGTGGGACGACAGGGGCCAGCAGGCAGCCCCAGCATTTT

V gene: TRBV20-1
J gene: TRBJ2-1
clone size: .
D gene: TRBD2
CDR3 protein: CSPTSGGRGEQFF
CDR3 DNA: TGCAGCCCCACTAGCGGGGGGCGGGGTGAGCAGTTCTTC

V gene: TRBV3-1
J gene: TRBJ2-6
clone size: .
D gene: TRBD2
CDR3 protein: CASSLQLAGGSGANVLTF
CDR3 DNA: TGTGCCAGCAGCCTTCAACTAGCGGGGGGCTCTGGGGCCAACGTCCTGACTTTC

V gene: TRBV9
J gene: TRBJ2-7
clone size: few
D gene: .
CDR3 protein: CASSVEEGGREQYF
CDR3 DNA: TGTGCCAGCAGCGTAGAGGAGGGCGGGCGCGAGCAGTACTTC

V gene: TRBV11-2
J gene: TRBJ1-3
clone size: few
D gene: .
CDR3 protein: CASSLVSGQLSGNTIYF
CDR3 DNA: TGTGCCAGCAGCTTAGTATCAGGACAGCTGTCTGGAAACACCATATATTTT

V gene: TRBV15
J gene: TRBJ1-6
clone size: many
D gene: .
CDR3 protein: CATSRDNSPLHF
CDR3 DNA: TGTGCCACCAGCAGAGATAATTCACCCCTCCACTTT

V gene: TRBV3-1
J gene: TRBJ1-1
clone size: many
D gene: .
CDR3 protein: CASSQVGWNTEAFF
CDR3 DNA: TGTGCCAGCAGCCAAGTGGGATGGAACACTGAAGCTTTCTTT

V gene: TRBV7-9
J gene: TRBJ1-2
clone size: few
D gene: .
CDR3 protein: CASSLEWWLNHGYTF
CDR3 DNA: TGTGCCAGCAGCTTAGAGTGGTGGCTGAATCATGGCTACACCTTC

V gene: TRBV12-3/TRBV12-4
J gene: TRBJ1-2
clone size: once
D gene: .
CDR3 protein: CASSLGVGVYGYTF
CDR3 DNA: TGTGCCAGCAGTTTGGGGGTGGGGGTGTATGGCTACACCTTC

V gene: TRBV15
J gene: TRBJ2-5
clone size: few
D gene: TRBD1
CDR3 protein: CAIRTGSSETQYF
CDR3 DNA: TGTGCCATCCGGACAGGGTCGTCGGAGACCCAGTACTTC

V gene: TRBV13
J gene: TRBJ2-1
clone size: few
D gene: .
CDR3 protein: CASSQGGPEQFF
CDR3 DNA: TGTGCCAGCAGCCAGGGGGGACCTGAGCAGTTCTTC

V gene: TRBV10-3
J gene: TRBJ1-2
clone size: .
D gene: .
CDR3 protein: CAISESPETYGYTF
CDR3 DNA: TGTGCCATCAGTGAGTCGCCGGAGACTTATGGCTACACCTTC

V gene: TRBV10-3
J gene: TRBJ1-5
clone size: .
D gene: TRBD1
CDR3 protein: CAIRPGQGENQPQHF
CDR3 DNA: TGTGCCATCAGACCGGGACAGGGAGAGAATCAGCCCCAGCATTTT

V gene: TRBV19
J gene: TRBJ2-1
clone size: .
D gene: TRBD2
CDR3 protein: CASSIWSGGARNEQFF
CDR3 DNA: TGTGCCAGTAGTATCTGGAGCGGGGGGGCCCGGAATGAGCAGTTCTTC